This T cell receptor (beta chain) was sequenced in a study of blood T cell repertoires in COVID-19. Study context: From the United States, Italy and Spain came samples of acute and convalescent COVID-19. Sources were T cells, B-cell-depleted T cells, or PBMCs; the material itself was cDNA or gDNA.

Per the authors' pipeline: The assay estimated nucleated cells by amplifying reference gene primers. Clones were sequenced by immunoSEQ multiplex PCR, and TCRdb holds only the in-frame ones, with some missing. V and J calls plus clone size are reproduced from that table; the DNA served to infer D and trimming. The sample has some 180,000 clones, roughly 80% seen once. The germline gives CDR1 LNHDA, CDR2 SQIVND (reference sequence). The CDR3 spans 14 residues. Trimming left V 4 bases short and J 1 base short, with 10 bases between. The rearrangement uses TRBV19 and TRBJ1-1, with D tentatively TRBD1 (6 bases). Sequencing used peripheral blood. The receptor's source is a man between 45 and 60 years old who had recovered from COVID-19. The CDR3 region has the DNA TGTGCCAGTAGTACAGGACAGCCGAACACTGAAGCTTTCTTT. This encodes CASSTGQPNTEAFF.